This passage covers 14 T cell receptor beta chains from one sample sequenced in a study of shared clonotypes between healthy human individuals. The table came from immunoSEQ multiplex PCR; TCRdb's copy has only in-frame clones and leaves some out. The sample holds some 2,000,000 clones; more than 90% are singletons and the top ten take more than 0.1%. Material: naive CD4+ T cells sorted from blood. The subset is: CD45RA+ positively selected. These receptors originate from a man aged 18 to 30 in good health.

The rearrangement links TRBV6-1 to TRBJ1-1; 8 bases are shared with TRBD1. This CDR3 is 15 amino acids long. CDR1 is MNHNS and CDR2 is SASEGT in the germline V gene. Germline trimming cut 4 bases from V and 5 bases from J; bases unmatched to any gene: 9. The DNA of the CDR3 is TGTGCCAGCAGTGGCTTGGGACAGGTCGGAACTGAAGCTTTCTTT. It codes for CASSGLGQVGTEAFF.

The gene calls are TRBV9 and TRBJ2-2; 7 bases fit TRBD1. The CDR3 is 15 residues long. V dropped 4 bases and J dropped 5; count of bases not matched to a gene: 8. The germline CDR1 and CDR2 sequences are SGDLS and YYNGEE. CDR3 DNA: TGTGCCAGCAGCTCAATGACAGGGCGGACCGGGGAGCTGTTTTTT. Translated: CASSSMTGRTGELFF.

The chain combines TRBV5-1 with TRBJ1-6; 7 bases match TRBD1. Germline V gives CDR1 SGHRS, CDR2 YFSETQ. The CDR3 loop spans 14 amino acids. The V and J ends lost 3 bases and 8 bases, in that order; junction bases with no gene match: 5. In DNA form, the CDR3 reads TGCGCCAGCAGCTATGGGACAGTTGATTCACCCCTCCACTTT. This sequence encodes CASSYGTVDSPLHF.

The J gene is TRBJ2-7, the V gene TRBV4-1; unclear D gene. The CDR3 totals 15 residues. V dropped 2 bases and J dropped 4 bases, with 15 bases sitting between them. From germline, CDR1 is MGHRA and CDR2 YSYEKL. This chain's CDR3 is CASSQTVGKGYEQYF. The CDR3 nucleotides read TGCGCCAGCAGCCAAACAGTGGGGAAAGGGTACGAGCAGTACTTC.

The rearrangement links TRBV27 to TRBJ2-5; D not resolved. Deletions cut 6 bases from V and 3 bases from J, with 5 bases between. The CDR3 extends over 11 amino acids. CDR1 is MNHEY and CDR2 is SMNVEV in the germline V gene (reference sequence). This chain's CDR3 is CASRAEETQYF. CDR3 coding DNA: TGTGCCAGCAGGGCTGAAGAGACCCAGTACTTC.

The rearrangement uses TRBV7-9 and TRBJ1-5; 8 nucleotides line up with TRBD1. CDR3 length: 13 residues. J gave up 4 bases and V 5 bases, and 1 base lay outside the gene matches. Germline values: CDR1 SEHNR, CDR2 FQNEAQ (reference sequence). CDR3 loop: CASSQGANQPQHF. The CDR3 bases are TGTGCCAGCAGCCAGGGGGCTAATCAGCCCCAGCATTTT.

The J gene is TRBJ1-6, the V gene TRBV18, with 7 bases aligning to TRBD1. Germline lookup yields CDR1 KGHSH and CDR2 LQKENI. Germline trimming cut 6 bases from V and 10 bases from J; bases unmatched to any gene: 9. The CDR3 loop spans 14 amino acids. Here the CDR3 DNA reads TGTGCCAGCTCTCAGGACAGGAACCAATCACCCCTCCACTTT. This codes for CASSQDRNQSPLHF.

The chain carries TRBV7-2 and TRBJ2-5, with 7 nucleotides matching TRBD2. The CDR3 has 17 residues. The trim removed 1 base at V and 5 bases at J, leaving 13 bases unmatched. Germline-derived CDR1 and CDR2 are SGHTA and FQGNSA. DNA for the CDR3: TGTGCCAGCAGCTTAGGCCCTCCTAGCGGTCCGGGGGAGACCCAGTACTTC. Encoded protein: CASSLGPPSGPGETQYF. The whole variable domain, filled in from reference TRBV7-2 and TRBJ2-5, reads GAGVSQSPSNKVTEKGKDVELRCDPISGHTALYWYRQSLGQGLEFLIYFQGNSAPDKSGLPSDRFSAERTGGSVSTLTIQRTQQEDSAVYLCASSLGPPSGPGETQYFGPGTRLLVL.

The sample holds one count of this clone. The chain links TRBV6-5 to TRBJ1-6; D is undetermined. The CDR3 consists of 13 residues. V gave up 2 bases and J gave up 9 bases, with 8 bases separating them. The germline V gene has CDR1 MNHEY and CDR2 SVGAGI. The CDR3 sequence: CASSYRRSSPLHF. In DNA, the CDR3 is TGTGCCAGCAGTTACCGACGGAGTTCACCCCTCCACTTT.

V usage is TRBV7-9 and J usage is TRBJ1-3; no definite D call. V lost 3 bases, J lost 2 bases, and 5 bases lay in between. The CDR3 has 13 amino acids. Germline CDR1 reads SEHNR; CDR2 reads FQNEAQ (reference sequence). The CDR3 sequence is CASSFATGNTIYF. The CDR3 nucleotides are TGTGCCAGCAGCTTCGCGACTGGAAACACCATATATTTT.

The rearrangement joins TRBV28 to TRBJ1-2, with 10 positions matching TRBD1. This CDR3 is built from 16 residues. CDR1 and CDR2 (germline): MDHEN, SYDVKM. V lost 5 bases and J lost 10; bases outside the gene matches: 16. The chain's CDR3 is CASSRRQGALVVSYTF. The CDR3 nucleotides read TGTGCCAGCAGTCGCAGACAGGGGGCGCTTGTCGTTTCCTACACCTTC.

This chain joins TRBV10-3 and TRBJ2-7, with 7 nucleotides matching TRBD1. The CDR3 is made up of 14 amino acids. Germline lookup yields CDR1 ENHRY and CDR2 SYGVKD. Losses at the gene ends were 7 bases for V and 2 bases for J; bases not matched to a gene: 8. CDR3 DNA: TGTGCCATCAAAAAAAGGGACAGCACCTACGAGCAGTACTTC. Protein product: CAIKKRDSTYEQYF.

The CDR3 DNA is TGTGCCAGCAGCGCCCGGGACCGGAGCGGAGAGACCCAGTACTTC. Its translation is CASSARDRSGETQYF. The V gene is TRBV5-4, the J gene TRBJ2-5; D possibly matches TRBD1 or TRBD2 (5 bases each). Trimming took 4 bases from V and 4 from J, leaving 17 bases between them. Germline V gives CDR1 SGHNT, CDR2 YYREEE (reference sequence). The CDR3 loop spans 15 amino acids.

The chain joins TRBV5-1 to TRBJ2-5, with a weak D call TRBD1 (7 bases). Germline loops: CDR1 SGHRS, CDR2 YFSETQ. Trimming left V 7 bases short and J 5 bases short, with 15 bases between. The CDR3 spans 13 residues. CDR3 in DNA: TGCGCCAGCCGGAGGGGGCGTACGGAGACCCAGTACTTC. This translates into CASRRGRTETQYF.